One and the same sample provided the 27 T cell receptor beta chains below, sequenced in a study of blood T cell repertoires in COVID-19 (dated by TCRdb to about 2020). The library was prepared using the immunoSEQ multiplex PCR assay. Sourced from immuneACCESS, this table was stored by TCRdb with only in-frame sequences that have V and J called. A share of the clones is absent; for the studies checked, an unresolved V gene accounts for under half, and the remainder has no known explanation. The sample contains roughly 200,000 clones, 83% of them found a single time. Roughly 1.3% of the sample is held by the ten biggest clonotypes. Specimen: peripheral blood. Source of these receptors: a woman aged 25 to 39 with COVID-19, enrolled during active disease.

The CDR3 DNA follows: TGTGCCAGCAGCTCGTTAGCCGATCAAGAGACCCAGTACTTC. This sequence encodes CASSSLADQETQYF. J is TRBJ2-5 and V is TRBV5-4; D is ambiguous. Germline CDR1 reads SGHNT; CDR2 reads YYREEE (reference sequence). The CDR3 consists of 14 residues. Trimming shortened V by 3 bases and J by 2 bases, and 11 bases separated the two germline ends.

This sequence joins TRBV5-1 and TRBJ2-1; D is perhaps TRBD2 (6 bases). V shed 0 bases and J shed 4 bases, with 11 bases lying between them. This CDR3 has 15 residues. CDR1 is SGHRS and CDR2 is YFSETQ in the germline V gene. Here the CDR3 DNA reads TGCGCCAGCAGCTTGGTTGCGGGGTTTTACAATGAGCAGTTCTTC. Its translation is CASSLVAGFYNEQFF.

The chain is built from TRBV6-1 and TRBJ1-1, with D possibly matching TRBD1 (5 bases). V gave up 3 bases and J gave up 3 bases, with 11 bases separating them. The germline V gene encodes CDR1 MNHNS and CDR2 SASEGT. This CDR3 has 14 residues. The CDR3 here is CASSEFGGDTEAFF. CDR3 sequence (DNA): TGTGCCAGCAGTGAGTTCGGGGGGGACACTGAAGCTTTCTTT.

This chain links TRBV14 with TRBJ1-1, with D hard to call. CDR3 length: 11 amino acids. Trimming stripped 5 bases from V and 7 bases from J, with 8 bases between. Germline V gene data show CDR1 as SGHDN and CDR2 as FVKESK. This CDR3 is CASSSGIEAFF. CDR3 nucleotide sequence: TGTGCCAGCAGCTCGGGGATTGAAGCTTTCTTT.

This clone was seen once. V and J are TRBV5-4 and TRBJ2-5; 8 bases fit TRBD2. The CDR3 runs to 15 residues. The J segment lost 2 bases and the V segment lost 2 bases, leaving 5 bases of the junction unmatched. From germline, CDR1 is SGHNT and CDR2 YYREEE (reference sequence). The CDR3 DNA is TGTGCCAGCAGCTTCTCGGGAGGGGCTCAAGAGACCCAGTACTTC. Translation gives CASSFSGGAQETQYF.

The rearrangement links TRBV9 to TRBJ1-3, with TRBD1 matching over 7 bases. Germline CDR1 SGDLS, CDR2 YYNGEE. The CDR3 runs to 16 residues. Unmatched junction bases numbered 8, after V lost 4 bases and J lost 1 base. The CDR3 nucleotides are TGTGCCAGCAGCCCCGCGGCAGGGGGTTCTGGAAACACCATATATTTT. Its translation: CASSPAAGGSGNTIYF.

The CDR3 sequence: CASSYSRQSSGANVLTF. The CDR3 bases are TGTGCCAGCAGTTACTCGAGACAGAGCTCTGGGGCCAACGTCCTGACTTTC. The chain links TRBV6-2 or TRBV6-3 to TRBJ2-6, with TRBD1 as a possible D gene (5 bases). V was cut by 0 bases and J by 0 bases, with 9 bases left in between. Germline CDR1 and CDR2: MNHEY and SVGEGT. The CDR3 has 17 residues.

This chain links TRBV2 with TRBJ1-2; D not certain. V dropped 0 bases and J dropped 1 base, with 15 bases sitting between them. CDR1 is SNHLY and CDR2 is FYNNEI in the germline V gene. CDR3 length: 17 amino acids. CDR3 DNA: TGTGCCAGCAGTGAAGCCGGGAAAGGCAGGCTTAACTATGGCTACACCTTC. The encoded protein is CASSEAGKGRLNYGYTF.

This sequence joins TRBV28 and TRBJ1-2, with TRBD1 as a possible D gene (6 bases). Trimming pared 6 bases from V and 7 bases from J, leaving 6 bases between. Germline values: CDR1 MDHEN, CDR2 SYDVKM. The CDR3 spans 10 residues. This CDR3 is CASRGGGYTF. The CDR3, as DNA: TGTGCCAGCAGAGGGGGTGGCTACACCTTC.

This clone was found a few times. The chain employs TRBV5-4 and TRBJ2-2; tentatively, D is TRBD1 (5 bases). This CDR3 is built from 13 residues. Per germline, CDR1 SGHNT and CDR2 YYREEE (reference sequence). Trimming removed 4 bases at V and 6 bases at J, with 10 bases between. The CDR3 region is CASSRQGSGELFF. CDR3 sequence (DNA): TGTGCCAGCAGCCGTCAGGGCTCCGGGGAGCTGTTTTTT. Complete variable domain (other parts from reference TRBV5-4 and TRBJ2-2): ETGVTQSPTHLIKTRGQQVTLRCSSQSGHNTVSWYQQALGQGPQFIFQYYREEENGRGNFPPRFSGLQFPNYSSELNVNALELDDSALYLCASSRQGSGELFFGEGSRLTVL.

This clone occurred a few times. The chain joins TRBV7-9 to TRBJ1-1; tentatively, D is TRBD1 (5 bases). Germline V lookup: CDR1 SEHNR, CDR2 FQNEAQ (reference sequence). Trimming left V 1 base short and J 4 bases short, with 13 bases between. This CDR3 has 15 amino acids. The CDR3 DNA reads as TGTGCCAGCAGCTTAGACTCCTCGGGGGGCACTGAAGCTTTCTTT. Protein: CASSLDSSGGTEAFF.

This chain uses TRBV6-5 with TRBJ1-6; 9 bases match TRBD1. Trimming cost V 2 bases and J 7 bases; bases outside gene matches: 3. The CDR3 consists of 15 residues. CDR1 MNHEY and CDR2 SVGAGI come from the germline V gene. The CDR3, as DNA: TGTGCCAGCAGTTACGCGACAGGGGGGAATTCACCCCTCCACTTT. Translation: CASSYATGGNSPLHF.

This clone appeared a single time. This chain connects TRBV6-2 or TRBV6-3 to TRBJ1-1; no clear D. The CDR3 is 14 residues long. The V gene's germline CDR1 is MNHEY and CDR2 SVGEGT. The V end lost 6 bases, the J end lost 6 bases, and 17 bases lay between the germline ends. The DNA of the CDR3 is TGTGCCAGCAGCGAAGGAGGGAGAGGGCCTGAAGCTTTCTTT. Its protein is CASSEGGRGPEAFF.

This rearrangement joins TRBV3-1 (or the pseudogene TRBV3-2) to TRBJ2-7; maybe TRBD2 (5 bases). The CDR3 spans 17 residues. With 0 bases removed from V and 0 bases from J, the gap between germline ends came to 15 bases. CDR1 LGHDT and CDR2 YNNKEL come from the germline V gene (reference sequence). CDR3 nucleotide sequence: TGTGCCAGCAGCCAAGATACCGGCGGGCCGAGCTCCTACGAGCAGTACTTC. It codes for CASSQDTGGPSSYEQYF.

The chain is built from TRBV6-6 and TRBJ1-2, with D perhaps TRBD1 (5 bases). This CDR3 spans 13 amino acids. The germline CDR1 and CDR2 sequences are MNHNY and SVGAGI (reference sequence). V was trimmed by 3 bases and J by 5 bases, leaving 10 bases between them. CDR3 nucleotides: TGTGCCAGCAGTTATATACAGGATTATGGCTACACCTTC. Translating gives CASSYIQDYGYTF.

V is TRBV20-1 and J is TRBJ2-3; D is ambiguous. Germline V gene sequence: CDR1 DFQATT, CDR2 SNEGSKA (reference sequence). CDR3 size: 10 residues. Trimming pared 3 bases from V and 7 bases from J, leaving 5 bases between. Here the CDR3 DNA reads TGCAGTGCTAGTGTAAATACGCAGTATTTT. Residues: CSASVNTQYF.

CDR3 nucleotides: TGTGCCAGCAGCTTGGGACCGGGACAGGGGACCAACACTGAAGCTTTCTTT. Protein product: CASSLGPGQGTNTEAFF. The chain combines TRBV5-4 with TRBJ1-1, with 10 bases that match TRBD1. Trimming cost V 0 bases and J 2 bases; bases outside gene matches: 7. This CDR3 spans 17 amino acids. Germline lookup yields CDR1 SGHNT and CDR2 YYREEE (reference sequence).

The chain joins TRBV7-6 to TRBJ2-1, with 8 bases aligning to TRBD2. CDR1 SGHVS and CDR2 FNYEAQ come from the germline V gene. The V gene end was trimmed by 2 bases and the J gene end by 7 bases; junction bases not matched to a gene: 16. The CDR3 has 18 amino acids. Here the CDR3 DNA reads TGTGCCAGCAGCTTATTCCGCCCGGGAGGGGTCCAGGGAAATGAGCAGTTCTTC. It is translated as CASSLFRPGGVQGNEQFF.

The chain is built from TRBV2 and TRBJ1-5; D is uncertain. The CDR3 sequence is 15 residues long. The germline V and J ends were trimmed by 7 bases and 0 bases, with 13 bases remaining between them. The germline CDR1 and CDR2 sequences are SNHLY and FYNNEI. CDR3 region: CASTINLRSNQPQHF. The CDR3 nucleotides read TGTGCCAGCACCATTAATCTACGTAGCAATCAGCCCCAGCATTTT.

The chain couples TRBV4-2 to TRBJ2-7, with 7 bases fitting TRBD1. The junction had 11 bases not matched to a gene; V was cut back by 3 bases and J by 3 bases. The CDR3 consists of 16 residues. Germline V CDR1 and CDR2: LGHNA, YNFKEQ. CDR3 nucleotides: TGTGCCAGCAGCCATCCCCCTGGGACAGAACTCTACGAGCAGTACTTC. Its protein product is CASSHPPGTELYEQYF.

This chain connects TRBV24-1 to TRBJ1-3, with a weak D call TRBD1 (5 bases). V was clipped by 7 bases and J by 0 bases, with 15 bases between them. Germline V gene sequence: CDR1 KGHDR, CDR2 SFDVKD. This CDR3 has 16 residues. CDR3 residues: CATSGQGTHSGNTIYF. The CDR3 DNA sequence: TGTGCCACCAGCGGGCAGGGTACGCACTCTGGAAACACCATATATTTT.

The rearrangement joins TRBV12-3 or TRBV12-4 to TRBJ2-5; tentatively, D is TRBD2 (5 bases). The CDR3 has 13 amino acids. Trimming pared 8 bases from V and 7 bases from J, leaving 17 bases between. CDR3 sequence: CASSRQEVSTQYF. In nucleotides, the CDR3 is TGTGCCAGCTCTCGGCAGGAGGTTTCGACCCAGTACTTC.

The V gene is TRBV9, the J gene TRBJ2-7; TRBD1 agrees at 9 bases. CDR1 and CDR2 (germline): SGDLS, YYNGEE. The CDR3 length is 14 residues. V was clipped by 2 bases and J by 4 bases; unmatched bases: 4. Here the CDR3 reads CASSVLGQGYEQYF. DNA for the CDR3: TGTGCCAGCAGCGTTTTGGGACAGGGTTACGAGCAGTACTTC.

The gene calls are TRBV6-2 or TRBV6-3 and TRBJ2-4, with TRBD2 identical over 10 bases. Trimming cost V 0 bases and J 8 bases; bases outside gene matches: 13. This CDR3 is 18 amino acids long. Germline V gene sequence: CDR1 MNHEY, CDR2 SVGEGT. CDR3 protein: CASSYSYLAGEMGHIQYF. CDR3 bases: TGTGCCAGCAGTTACTCTTACCTAGCGGGAGAGATGGGGCACATTCAGTACTTC.

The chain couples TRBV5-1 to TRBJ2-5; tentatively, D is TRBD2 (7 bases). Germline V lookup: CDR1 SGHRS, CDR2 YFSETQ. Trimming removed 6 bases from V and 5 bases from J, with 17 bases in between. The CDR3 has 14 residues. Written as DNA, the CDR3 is TGCGCCAGCACCCCAATCGGGGGGCTTGAGACCCAGTACTTC. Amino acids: CASTPIGGLETQYF.

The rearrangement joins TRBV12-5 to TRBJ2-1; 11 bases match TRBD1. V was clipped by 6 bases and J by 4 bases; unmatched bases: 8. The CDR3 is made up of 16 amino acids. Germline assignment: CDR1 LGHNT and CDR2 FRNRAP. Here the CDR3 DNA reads TGTGCTAGTGGACCCCCCGGGACAGGGGGGTACAATGAGCAGTTCTTC. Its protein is CASGPPGTGGYNEQFF. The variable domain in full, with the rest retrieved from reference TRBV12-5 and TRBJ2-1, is DARVTQTPRHKVTEMGQEVTMRCQPILGHNTVFWYRQTMMQGLELLAYFRNRAPLDDSGMPKDRFSAEMPDATLATLKIQPSEPRDSAVYFCASGPPGTGGYNEQFFGPGTRLTVL.

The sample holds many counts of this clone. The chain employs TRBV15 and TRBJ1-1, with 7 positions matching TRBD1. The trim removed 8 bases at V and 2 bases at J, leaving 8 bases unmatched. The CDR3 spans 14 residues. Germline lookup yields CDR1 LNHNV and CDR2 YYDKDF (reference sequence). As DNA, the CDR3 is TGTGCCACCCAATCGAGACAGGGAAACACTGAAGCTTTCTTT. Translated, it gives CATQSRQGNTEAFF.